This T cell receptor (beta chain) comes out of a study of blood T cell repertoires in COVID-19. Study context: Acute-phase and convalescent COVID-19 samples originated in the United States, Italy and Spain. Sources were T cells, B-cell-depleted T cells, or PBMCs; the material itself was cDNA or gDNA.

The germline gives CDR1 GTSNPN, CDR2 SVGIG (reference sequence). The CDR3 contains 12 residues. Deletions cut 3 bases from V and 8 bases from J, with 13 bases between. This clone was counted only a few times. Source study methods: Counts of nucleated cells, estimated from reference gene primer amplification, were obtained. Sequencing was performed with immunoSEQ multiplex PCR; in TCRdb, only in-frame clones are kept and a portion is missing. V and J calls and clone size come straight from that table; D and trimming were deduced from the DNA. The sample has 650,000 to 800,000 clones; just under 90% are singletons.

Input material: peripheral blood. This rearrangement joins TRBV30 to TRBJ1-1; D not certain. This TCR was sampled from a young woman with acute or convalescent COVID-19. The CDR3, as DNA: TGTGCCTGGAGAGATATTACATGGGAAGCTTTCTTT. Its translation is CAWRDITWEAFF.